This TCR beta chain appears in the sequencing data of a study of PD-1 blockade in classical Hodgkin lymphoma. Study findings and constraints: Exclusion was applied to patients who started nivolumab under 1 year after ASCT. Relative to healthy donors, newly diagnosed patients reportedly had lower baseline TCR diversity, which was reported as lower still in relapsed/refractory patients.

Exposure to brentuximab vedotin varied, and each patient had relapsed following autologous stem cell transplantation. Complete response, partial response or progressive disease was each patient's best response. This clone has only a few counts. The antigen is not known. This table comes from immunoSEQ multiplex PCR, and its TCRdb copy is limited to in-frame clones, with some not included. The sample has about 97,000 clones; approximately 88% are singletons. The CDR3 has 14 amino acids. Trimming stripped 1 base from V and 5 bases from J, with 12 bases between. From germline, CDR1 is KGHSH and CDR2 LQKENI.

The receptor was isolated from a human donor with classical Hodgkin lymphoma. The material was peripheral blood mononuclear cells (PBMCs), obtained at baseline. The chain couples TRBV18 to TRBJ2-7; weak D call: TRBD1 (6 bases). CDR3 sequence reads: CASSPRDTSDEQYF. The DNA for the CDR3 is TGTGCCAGCTCACCACGGGACACCAGTGACGAGCAGTACTTC.